This T cell receptor beta chain was sequenced for a study of monozygotic twins with cystic fibrosis. In germline, CDR1 is SNHLY, CDR2 FYNNEI. The length of the CDR3 is 15 residues. Germline trimming cut 6 bases from V and 2 bases from J; bases unmatched to any gene: 6. Sequencing used immunoSEQ multiplex PCR; TCRdb keeps in-frame clones, though not all of them. Here the sample spans fewer than 30,000 clones, around 96% being singletons. The source of this sequence is a girl aged 2-10 years with cystic fibrosis. The specimen was blood. The V call is TRBV2, the J call TRBJ1-5, with 8 bases fitting TRBD1. The CDR3 protein is CASRMDRVGNQPQHF. CDR3 nucleotide sequence: TGTGCCAGCAGAATGGACAGGGTGGGCAATCAGCCCCAGCATTTT.